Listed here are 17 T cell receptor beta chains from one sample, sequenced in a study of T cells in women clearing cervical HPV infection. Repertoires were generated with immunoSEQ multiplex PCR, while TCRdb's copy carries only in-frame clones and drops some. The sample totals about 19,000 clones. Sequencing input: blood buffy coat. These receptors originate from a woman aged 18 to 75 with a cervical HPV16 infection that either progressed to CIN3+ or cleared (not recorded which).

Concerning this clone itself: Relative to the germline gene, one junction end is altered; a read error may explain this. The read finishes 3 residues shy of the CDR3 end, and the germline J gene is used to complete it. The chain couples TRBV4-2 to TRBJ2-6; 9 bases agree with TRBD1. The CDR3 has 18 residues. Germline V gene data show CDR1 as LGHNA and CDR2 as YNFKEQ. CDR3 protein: CASSQRQGVSSGANVLTF. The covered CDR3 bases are TGCGCCAGCAGCCAGAGACAGGGGGTAAGCTCTGGGGCCAACGTC.

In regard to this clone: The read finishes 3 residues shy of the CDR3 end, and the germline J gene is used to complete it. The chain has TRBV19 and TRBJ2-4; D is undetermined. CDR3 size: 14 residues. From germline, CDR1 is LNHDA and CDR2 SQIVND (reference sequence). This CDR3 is CASSILTPVYGQYF. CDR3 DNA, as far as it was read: TGTGCCAGTAGTATTCTTACTCCCGTCTATGGT. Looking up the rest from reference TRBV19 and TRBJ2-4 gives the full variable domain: DGGITQSPKYLFRKEGQNVTLSCEQNLNHDAMYWYRQDPGQGLRLIYYSQIVNDFQKGDIAEGYSVSREKKESFPLTVTSAQKNPTAFYLCASSILTPVYGQYFGAGTRLSVL.

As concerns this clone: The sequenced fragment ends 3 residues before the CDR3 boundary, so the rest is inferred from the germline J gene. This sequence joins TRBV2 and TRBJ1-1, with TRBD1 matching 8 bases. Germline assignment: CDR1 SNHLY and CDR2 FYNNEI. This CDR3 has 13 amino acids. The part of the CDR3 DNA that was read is TGTGCCAGCAGTGAAGGGAGGACAGGGGAA. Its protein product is CASSEGRTGE. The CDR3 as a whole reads CASSEGRTGEAFF.

CDR3 DNA (partial): TGTGCCAGCAGCTTAGCGGGGCGGAACACCGGGGAG. As protein: CASSLAGRNTGE. The complete CDR3 sequence is CASSLAGRNTGELFF. The chain carries TRBV7-6 and TRBJ2-2, with a tentative D call TRBD1 (5 bases). The CDR3 is cut off 3 residues early in the read; its end comes from the germline J gene. CDR1 SGHVS and CDR2 FNYEAQ come from the germline V gene. The V and J ends lost 0 bases and 1 base respectively, with 6 bases between them. This CDR3 has 15 amino acids.

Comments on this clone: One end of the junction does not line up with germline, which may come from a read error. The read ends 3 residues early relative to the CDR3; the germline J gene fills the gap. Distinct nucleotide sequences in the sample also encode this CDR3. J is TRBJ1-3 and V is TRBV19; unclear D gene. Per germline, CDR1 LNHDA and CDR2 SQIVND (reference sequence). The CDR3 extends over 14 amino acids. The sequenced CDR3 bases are TGTGCCAGTCAGGTCACCTTCAGCGGAAACACA. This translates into CASQVTFSGNT. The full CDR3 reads CASQVTFSGNTIYF.

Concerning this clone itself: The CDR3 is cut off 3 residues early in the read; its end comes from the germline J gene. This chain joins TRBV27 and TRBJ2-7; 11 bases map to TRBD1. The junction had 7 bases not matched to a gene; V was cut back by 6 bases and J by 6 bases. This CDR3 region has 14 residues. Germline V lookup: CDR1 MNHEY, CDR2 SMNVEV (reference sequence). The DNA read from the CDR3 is TGTGCCAGCAGATTGGGACAGGGGGTCGGCGAG. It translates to CASRLGQGVGE. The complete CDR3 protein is CASRLGQGVGEQYF.

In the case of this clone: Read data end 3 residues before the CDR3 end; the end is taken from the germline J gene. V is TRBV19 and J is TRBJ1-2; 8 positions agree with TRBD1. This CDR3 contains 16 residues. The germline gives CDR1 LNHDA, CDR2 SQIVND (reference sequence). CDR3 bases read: TGTGCCAGTAGTATCTCATCCGGGACAGGCTCTGACGAC. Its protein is CASSISSGTGSDD. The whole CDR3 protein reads CASSISSGTGSDDYTF.

The CDR3 DNA, read in part, is TGTGCCAGCAAATTGGCAGGAGGCTATGGC. Translation gives CASKLAGGYG. In full, the CDR3 reads CASKLAGGYGYTF. The chain joins TRBV6-2 or TRBV6-3 to TRBJ1-2; D call uncertain. The read is 3 residues too short to cover the CDR3 end, so that end is filled in from the germline J gene. V lost 7 bases to trimming and J lost 4 bases, with 13 bases between them. Germline loops: CDR1 MNHEY, CDR2 SVGEGT. There are 13 residues in the CDR3.

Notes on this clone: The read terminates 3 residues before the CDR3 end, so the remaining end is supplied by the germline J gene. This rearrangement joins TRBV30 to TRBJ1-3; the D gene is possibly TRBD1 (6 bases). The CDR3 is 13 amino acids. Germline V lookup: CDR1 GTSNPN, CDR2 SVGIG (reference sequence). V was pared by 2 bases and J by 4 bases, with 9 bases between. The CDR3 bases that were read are TGTGCCTGGAGTTTGGGGGCCGGAAACACC. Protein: CAWSLGAGNT. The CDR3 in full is CAWSLGAGNTIYF.

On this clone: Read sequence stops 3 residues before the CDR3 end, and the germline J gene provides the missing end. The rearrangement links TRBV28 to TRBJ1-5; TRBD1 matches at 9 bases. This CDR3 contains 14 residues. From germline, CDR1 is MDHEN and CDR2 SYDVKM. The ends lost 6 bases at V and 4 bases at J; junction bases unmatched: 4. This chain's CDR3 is CASSFGTGNQPQHF. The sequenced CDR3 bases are TGTGCCAGCAGCTTTGGGACAGGGAATCAGCCC.

CDR3 bases read: TGTGCCAGCAGTTACTCGAGGGGGACGGATCACACAGATACC. Translated: CASSYSRGTDHTDT. Given in full, the CDR3 is CASSYSRGTDHTDTYTF. The chain joins TRBV6-2 or TRBV6-3 to TRBJ1-2, with D perhaps TRBD1 (6 bases). Coverage ceases 3 residues before the CDR3 finishes, and the germline J gene fills in the end. This CDR3 is built from 17 residues. Germline CDR1 reads MNHEY; CDR2 reads SVGEGT.

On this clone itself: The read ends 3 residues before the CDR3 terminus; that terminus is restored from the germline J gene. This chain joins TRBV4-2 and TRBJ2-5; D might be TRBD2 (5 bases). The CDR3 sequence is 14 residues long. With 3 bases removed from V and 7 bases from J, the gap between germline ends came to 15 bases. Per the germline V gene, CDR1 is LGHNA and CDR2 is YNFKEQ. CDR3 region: CASSHPGDLGTQYF. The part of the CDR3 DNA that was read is TGTGCCAGCAGCCACCCCGGGGATTTAGGGACC.

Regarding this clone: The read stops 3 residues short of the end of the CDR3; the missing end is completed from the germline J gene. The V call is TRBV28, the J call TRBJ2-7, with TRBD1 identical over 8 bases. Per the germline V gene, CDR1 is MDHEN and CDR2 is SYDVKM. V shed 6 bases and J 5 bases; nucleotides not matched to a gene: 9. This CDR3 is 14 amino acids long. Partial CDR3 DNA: TGTGCCAGCAGAAAGACAGGGGCGCCCAACGAG. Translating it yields CASRKTGAPNE. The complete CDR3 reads CASRKTGAPNEQYF. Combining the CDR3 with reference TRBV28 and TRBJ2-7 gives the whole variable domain DVKVTQSSRYLVKRTGEKVFLECVQDMDHENMFWYRQDPGLGLRLIYFSYDVKMKEKGDIPEGYSVSREKKERFSLILESASTNQTSMYLCASRKTGAPNEQYFGPGTRLTVT.

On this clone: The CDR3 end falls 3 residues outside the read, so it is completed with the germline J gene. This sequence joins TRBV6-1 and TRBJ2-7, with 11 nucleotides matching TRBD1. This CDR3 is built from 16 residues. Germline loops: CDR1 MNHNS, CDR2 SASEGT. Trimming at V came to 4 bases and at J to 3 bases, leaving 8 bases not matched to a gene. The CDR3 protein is CASSARDRGAYYEQYF. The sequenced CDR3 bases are TGTGCCAGCAGTGCCCGGGACAGGGGGGCATACTACGAG.

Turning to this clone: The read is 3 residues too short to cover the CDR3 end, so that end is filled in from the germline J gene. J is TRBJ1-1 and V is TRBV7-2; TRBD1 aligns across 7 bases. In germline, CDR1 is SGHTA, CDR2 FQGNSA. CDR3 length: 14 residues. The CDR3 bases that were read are TGTGCCAGCAGAAACGGACCGGGGACAGATACG. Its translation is CASRNGPGTDT. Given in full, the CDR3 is CASRNGPGTDTAFF.

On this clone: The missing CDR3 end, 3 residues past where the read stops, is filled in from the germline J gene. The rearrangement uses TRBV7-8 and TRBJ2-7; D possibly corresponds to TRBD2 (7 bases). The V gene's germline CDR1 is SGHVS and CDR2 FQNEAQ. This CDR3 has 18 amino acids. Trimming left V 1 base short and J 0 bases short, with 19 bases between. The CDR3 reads CASSLVGGQTSFSYEQYF. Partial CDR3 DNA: TGTGCCAGCAGCTTAGTGGGGGGGCAGACCAGCTTCTCCTACGAG. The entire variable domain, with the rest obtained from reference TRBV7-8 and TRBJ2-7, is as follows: GAGVSQSPRYKVAKRGQDVALRCDPISGHVSLFWYQQALGQGPEFLTYFQNEAQLDKSGLPSDRFFAERPEGSVSTLKIQRTQQEDSAVYLCASSLVGGQTSFSYEQYFGPGTRLTVT.

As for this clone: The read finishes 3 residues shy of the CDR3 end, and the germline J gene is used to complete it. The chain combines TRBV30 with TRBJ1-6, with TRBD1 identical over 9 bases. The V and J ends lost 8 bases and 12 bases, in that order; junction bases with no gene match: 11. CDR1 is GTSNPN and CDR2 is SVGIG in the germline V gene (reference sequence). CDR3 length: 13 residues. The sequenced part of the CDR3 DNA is TGTGCCGTCCGACCGGGACAGGGAGGACCC. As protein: CAVRPGQGGP. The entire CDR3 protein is CAVRPGQGGPLHF.